This T cell receptor beta chain was captured by sequencing in a study of blood T cells in healthy people across ages. This CDR3 comprises 19 residues. Losses at the gene ends were 2 bases for V and 1 base for J; bases not matched to a gene: 10. In germline, CDR1 is MNHEY, CDR2 SVGAGI. Concerning this clonotype itself: Antigen unknown.

Study outcomes and limitations: Per million T cells, TCR beta diversity dropped roughly linearly as age increased. Any changes in expanded clonotypes were possibly confounded, as donor CMV status remained unknown. Donors of long life had a larger count of naive CD4+ cells and greater diversity than aged donors.

The use of a sample-barcoded 5' primer and a J-beta primer mix characterized a second PCR of 7 to 11 cycles. TCRdb processed the 5' RACE reads anew with MiXCR; each CDR3 protein has one entry. The top ten clones hold 13% of a sample with about 940,000 distinct CDR3 sequences, around 46% of them seen once. The chain is built from TRBV6-5 and TRBJ2-6; 8 nucleotides align to TRBD2. The clonotype originates from a young man in good health. The sample consisted of blood. CDR3 amino acids: CASSYVAGGRLSGANVLTF. DNA of the CDR3: TGTGCCAGCAGTTACGTCGCGGGGGGCCGGCTTTCTGGGGCCAACGTCCTGACTTTC.